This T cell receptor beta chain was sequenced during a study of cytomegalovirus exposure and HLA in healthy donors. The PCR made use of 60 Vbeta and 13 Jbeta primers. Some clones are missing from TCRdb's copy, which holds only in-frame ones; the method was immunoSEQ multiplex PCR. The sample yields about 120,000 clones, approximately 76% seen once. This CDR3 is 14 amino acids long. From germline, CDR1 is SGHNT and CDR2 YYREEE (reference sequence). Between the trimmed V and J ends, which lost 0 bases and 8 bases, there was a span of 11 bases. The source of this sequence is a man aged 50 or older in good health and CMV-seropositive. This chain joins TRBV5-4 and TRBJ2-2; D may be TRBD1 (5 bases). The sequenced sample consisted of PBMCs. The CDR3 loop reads CASSLGFGAGELFF. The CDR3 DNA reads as TGTGCCAGCAGCTTGGGATTTGGGGCGGGGGAGCTGTTTTTT.